Following are 6 T cell receptor beta chains from one sample sequenced in a study of shared clonotypes between healthy human individuals. Sequencing was performed with immunoSEQ multiplex PCR; in TCRdb, only in-frame clones are kept and a portion is missing. Seen here are over 400,000 clones, over 70% observed once, and the top ten hold roughly an eighth. The sample was PBMCs. Every receptor here comes from a woman aged 40 to 49 in good health. Some clones in this sample may be carry-over from other donors' samples.

Here the CDR3 reads CASRDMGGNNEQFF. CDR3 sequence (DNA): TGTGCCAGCAGGGACATGGGGGGTAACAATGAGCAGTTCTTC. This chain joins TRBV4-2 and TRBJ2-1, with TRBD2 as a possible D gene (6 bases). V was trimmed by 6 bases and J by 5 bases, leaving 14 bases between them. CDR1 and CDR2 from the germline V gene are LGHNA and YNFKEQ. The CDR3 spans 14 residues.

This clone was seen once. The chain uses TRBV30 and TRBJ1-1; D is uncertain. The germline V gene encodes CDR1 GTSNPN and CDR2 SVGIG (reference sequence). CDR3 length: 11 amino acids. V shed 2 bases and J shed 8 bases, with 9 bases lying between them. CDR3 in amino acids: CAWSNPREAFF. CDR3 DNA: TGTGCCTGGAGTAACCCCAGAGAAGCTTTCTTT. Full variable domain (outside the CDR3, taken from reference TRBV30 and TRBJ1-1): SQTIHQWPATLVQPVGSPLSLECTVEGTSNPNLYWYRQAAGRGLQLLFYSVGIGQISSEVPQNLSASRPQDRQFILSSKKLLLSDSGFYLCAWSNPREAFFGQGTRLTVV.

V is TRBV11-2 and J is TRBJ1-1; D is ambiguous. The CDR3 has 13 amino acids. V shed 4 bases and J shed 5 bases, with 11 bases lying between them. The germline V gene encodes CDR1 SGHAT and CDR2 FQNNGV. CDR3 in DNA: TGTGCCAGCAGCTCCTCGGGCAGGACTGAAGCTTTCTTT. This encodes CASSSSGRTEAFF.

This clone has a single count. V and J are TRBV10-3 and TRBJ1-2; maybe TRBD1 (5 bases). The CDR3 runs 15 residues. The V end lost 0 bases, the J end lost 7 bases, and 15 bases lay between the germline ends. CDR1 is ENHRY, CDR2 SYGVKD, per germline. The CDR3 DNA sequence: TGTGCCATCAGTGAGTCTCCGAGACAGAGTTTTGGCTACACCTTC. As protein: CAISESPRQSFGYTF.

This chain uses TRBV14 with TRBJ1-1, with a possible D match to TRBD1 (6 bases). CDR1 is SGHDN, CDR2 FVKESK, per germline. The CDR3 length is 12 residues. The V and J ends lost 4 bases and 7 bases respectively, with 10 bases between them. The CDR3 coding sequence is TGTGCCAGCAGCCGGGACAACTTTGAAGCTTTCTTT. Translated, it gives CASSRDNFEAFF.

A remark on this clone: A far bigger clonotype differs at one base, so this is likely a read error. Other DNA variants within this sample encode the same CDR3. V and J are TRBV27 and TRBJ2-7; tentative D call: TRBD2 (5 bases). Germline V gene lookup returns CDR1 MNHEY and CDR2 SMNVEV (reference sequence). The ends were cut back, 5 bases at V and 3 bases at J, with 5 bases in the middle. The CDR3 has 11 amino acids. The CDR3 spells CASSTSYEQYF. The CDR3 DNA follows: TGTGCCAGCAGTACTAGCTACGAGCAGTACTTC.